The clone carrying this T cell receptor (beta chain) occurred many times. Its antigen is currently unknown. Germline V gene sequence: CDR1 MDHEN, CDR2 SYDVKM. The CDR3 covers 16 residues. V dropped 6 bases and J dropped 7 bases, with 25 bases sitting between them. Amplified TCR beta CDR3 regions came from RNA transcripts. The HTBI set primed first-round TCR CDR3 RT-PCR. TCRdb re-called the multiplex PCR reads through MiXCR, storing one row per CDR3 protein. The repertoire consists of some 570,000 distinct CDR3 sequences, with approximately 17% occurring once and the leading ten covering under 20%. The data derive from a study of T cells in Graves' hyperthyroidism and ophthalmopathy. General observations from the study: The model predicted ophthalmopathy a median approximately 6.3 months before onset.

The source is a young woman with Graves' ophthalmopathy. The rearrangement links TRBV28 to TRBJ2-7, with D possibly matching TRBD2 (8 bases). Material: blood. CDR3 amino acids: CASSYPGGGSVSEQYF. CDR3 DNA: TGTGCCAGCAGCTACCCGGGAGGGGGCTCGGTTTCGGAGCAGTACTTC.